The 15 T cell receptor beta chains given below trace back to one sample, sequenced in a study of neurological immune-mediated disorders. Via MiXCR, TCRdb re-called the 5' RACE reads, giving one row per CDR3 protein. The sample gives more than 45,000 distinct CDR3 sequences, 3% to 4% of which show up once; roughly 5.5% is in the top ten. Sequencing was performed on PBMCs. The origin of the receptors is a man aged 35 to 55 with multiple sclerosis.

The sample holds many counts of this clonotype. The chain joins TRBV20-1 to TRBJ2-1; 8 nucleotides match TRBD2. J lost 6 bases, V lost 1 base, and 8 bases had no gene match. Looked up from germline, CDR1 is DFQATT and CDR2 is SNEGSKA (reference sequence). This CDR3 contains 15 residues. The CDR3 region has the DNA TGCAGTGCTAGAGGGGCCGGGGGGGCCAGCAATGAGCAGTTCTTC. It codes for CSARGAGGASNEQFF.

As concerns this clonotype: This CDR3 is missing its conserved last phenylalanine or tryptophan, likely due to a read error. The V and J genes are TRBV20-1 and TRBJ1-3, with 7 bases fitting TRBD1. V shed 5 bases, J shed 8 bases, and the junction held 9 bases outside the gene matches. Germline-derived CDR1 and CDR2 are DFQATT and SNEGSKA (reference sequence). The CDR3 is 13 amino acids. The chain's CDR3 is CSAGLGQKDTIYN. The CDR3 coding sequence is TGCAGTGCTGGACTGGGACAGAAAGACACCATATATAAT.

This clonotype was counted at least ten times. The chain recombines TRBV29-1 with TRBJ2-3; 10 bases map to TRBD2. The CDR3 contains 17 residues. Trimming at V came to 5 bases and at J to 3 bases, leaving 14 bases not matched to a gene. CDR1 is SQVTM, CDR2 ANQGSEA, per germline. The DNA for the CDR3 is TGCAGCGTTCTTCCCAGCGGGGGGGCTTTGGGGACAGATACGCAGTATTTT. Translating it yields CSVLPSGGALGTDTQYF.

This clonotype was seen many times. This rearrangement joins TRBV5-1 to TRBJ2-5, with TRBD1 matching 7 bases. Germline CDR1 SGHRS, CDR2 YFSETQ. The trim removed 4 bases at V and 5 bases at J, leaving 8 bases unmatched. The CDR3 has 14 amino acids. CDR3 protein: CASSPTGRGETQYF. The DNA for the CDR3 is TGCGCCAGCAGCCCGACAGGGAGAGGGGAGACCCAGTACTTC. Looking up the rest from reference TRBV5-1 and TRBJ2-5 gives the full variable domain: KAGVTQTPRYLIKTRGQQVTLSCSPISGHRSVSWYQQTPGQGLQFLFEYFSETQRNKGNFPGRFSGRQFSNSRSEMNVSTLELGDSALYLCASSPTGRGETQYFGPGTRLLVL.

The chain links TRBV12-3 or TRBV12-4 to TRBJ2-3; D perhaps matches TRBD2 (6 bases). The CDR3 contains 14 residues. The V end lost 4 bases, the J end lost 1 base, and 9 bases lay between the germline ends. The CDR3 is CASSSGTGTDTQYF. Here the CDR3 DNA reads TGTGCCAGCAGTTCAGGGACTGGCACAGATACGCAGTATTTT.

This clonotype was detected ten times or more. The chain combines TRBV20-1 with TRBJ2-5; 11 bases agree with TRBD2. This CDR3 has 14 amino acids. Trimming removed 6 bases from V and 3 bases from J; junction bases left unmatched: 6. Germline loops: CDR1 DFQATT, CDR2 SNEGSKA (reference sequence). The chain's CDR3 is CSATTTSGEETQYF. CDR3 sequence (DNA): TGCAGTGCAACCACGACTAGCGGGGAAGAGACCCAGTACTTC.

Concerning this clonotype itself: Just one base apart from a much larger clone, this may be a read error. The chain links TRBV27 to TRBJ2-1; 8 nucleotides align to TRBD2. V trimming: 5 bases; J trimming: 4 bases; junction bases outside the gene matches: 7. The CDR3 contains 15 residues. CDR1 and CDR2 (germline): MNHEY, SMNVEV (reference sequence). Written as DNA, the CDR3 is TGTGCCAGCAGTGACGGGACTAGAGGTTACAATGAGCAGTTCTTC. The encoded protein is CASSDGTRGYNEQFF.

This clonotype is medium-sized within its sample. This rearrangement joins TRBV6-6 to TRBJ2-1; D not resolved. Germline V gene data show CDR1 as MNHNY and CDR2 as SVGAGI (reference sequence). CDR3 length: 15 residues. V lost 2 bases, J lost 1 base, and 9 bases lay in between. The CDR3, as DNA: TGTGCCAGCAGTTACGAGGTCGGGTCCTACAATGAGCAGTTCTTC. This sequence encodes CASSYEVGSYNEQFF.

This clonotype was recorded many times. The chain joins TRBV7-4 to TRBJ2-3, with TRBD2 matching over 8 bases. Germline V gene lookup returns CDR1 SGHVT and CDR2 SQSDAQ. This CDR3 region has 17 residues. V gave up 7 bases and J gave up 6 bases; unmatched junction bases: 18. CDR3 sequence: CASKSPKSGGPWDTQYF. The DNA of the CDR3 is TGTGCCAGCAAGAGTCCTAAGTCGGGGGGGCCATGGGATACGCAGTATTTT.

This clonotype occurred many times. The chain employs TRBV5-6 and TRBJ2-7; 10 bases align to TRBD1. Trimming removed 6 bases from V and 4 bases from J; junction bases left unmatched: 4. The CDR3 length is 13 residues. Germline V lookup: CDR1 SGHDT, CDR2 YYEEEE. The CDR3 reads CASKRQGAYEQYF. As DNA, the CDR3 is TGTGCCAGCAAACGACAGGGGGCTTACGAGCAGTACTTC.

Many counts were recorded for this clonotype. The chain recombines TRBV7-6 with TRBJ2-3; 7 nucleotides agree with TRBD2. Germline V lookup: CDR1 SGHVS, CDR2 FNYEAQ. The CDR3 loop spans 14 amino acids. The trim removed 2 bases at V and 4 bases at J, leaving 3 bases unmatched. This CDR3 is CASSLWGGADTQYF. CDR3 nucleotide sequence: TGTGCCAGCAGCTTATGGGGGGGGGCAGATACGCAGTATTTT. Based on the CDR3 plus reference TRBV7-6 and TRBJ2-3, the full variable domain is GAGVSQSPRYKVTKRGQDVALRCDPISGHVSLYWYRQALGQGPEFLTYFNYEAQQDKSGLPNDRFSAERPEGSISTLTIQRTEQRDSAMYRCASSLWGGADTQYFGPGTRLTVL.

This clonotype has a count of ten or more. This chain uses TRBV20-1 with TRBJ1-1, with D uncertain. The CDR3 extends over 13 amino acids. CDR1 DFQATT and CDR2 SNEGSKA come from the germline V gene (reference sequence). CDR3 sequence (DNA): TGCAGGGACTTAACCCGGGTGAACACTGAAGCTTTCTTT. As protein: CRDLTRVNTEAFF.

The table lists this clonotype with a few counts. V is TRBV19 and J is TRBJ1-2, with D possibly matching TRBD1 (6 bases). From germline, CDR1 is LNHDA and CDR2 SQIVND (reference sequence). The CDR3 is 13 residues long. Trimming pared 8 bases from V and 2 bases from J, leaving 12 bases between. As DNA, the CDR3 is TGTGCCAGTCGGCCGGGGGCGAACTATGGCTACACCTTC. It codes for CASRPGANYGYTF.

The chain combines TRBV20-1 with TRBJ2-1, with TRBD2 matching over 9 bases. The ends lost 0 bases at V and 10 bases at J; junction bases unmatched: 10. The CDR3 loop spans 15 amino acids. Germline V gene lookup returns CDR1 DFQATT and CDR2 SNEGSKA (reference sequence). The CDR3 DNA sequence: TGCAGTGCTAGAGATCCGCGGGGGGGCCGGGAGGAGCAGTTCTTC. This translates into CSARDPRGGREEQFF.

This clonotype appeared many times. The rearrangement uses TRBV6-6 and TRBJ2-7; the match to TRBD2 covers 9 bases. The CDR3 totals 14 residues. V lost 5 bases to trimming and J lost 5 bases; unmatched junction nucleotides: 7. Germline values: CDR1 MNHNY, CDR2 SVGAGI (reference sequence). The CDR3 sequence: CASSPAGGINEQYF. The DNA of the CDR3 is TGTGCCAGCAGTCCTGCGGGGGGGATAAACGAGCAGTACTTC.